This T cell receptor (beta chain) was sequenced for a study of T cell responses to AZD1222 COVID-19 vaccine. Findings and limits, study-wide: Baseline seropositivity characterized only 5 or 6 AZD1222 recipients.

Generated by immunoSEQ multiplex PCR, the TCRdb table keeps only in-frame clones and is missing some. The sample has some 100,000 clones, 85% to 90% seen once. CDR1 is SEHNR and CDR2 is FQNEAQ in the germline V gene (reference sequence). Deletions cut 5 bases from V and 8 bases from J, with 16 bases between. The CDR3 is 14 residues long. This clone was detected a few times. Its matching antigen is unknown. Specimen: peripheral blood, collected on day 0 of AZD1222 vaccination. This clonotype originated in an adult in good health. This sequence joins TRBV7-9 and TRBJ2-1; tentatively, D is TRBD1 (6 bases). The chain's CDR3 is CASSVQQGSDEQFF. In DNA form, the CDR3 reads TGTGCCAGCAGCGTACAACAGGGTTCCGATGAGCAGTTCTTC.